In its sample, the clone carrying this T cell receptor beta chain was seen a few times. Its antigen remains unknown. The source of the sample is a study of shared clonotypes between healthy human individuals. The study's findings and limits: Represented diversity, genetic and exposure-history alike, was limited by few donors.

Trimming left V 5 bases short and J 1 base short, with 14 bases between. Germline CDR1 and CDR2: SQVTM and ANQGSEA. The CDR3 sequence is 14 residues long. Clones were sequenced by immunoSEQ multiplex PCR, and TCRdb holds only the in-frame ones, with some missing. This table has 1,500,000 or so clones, approximately 96% appearing once. Sequencing was done on a sample of naive CD4+ T cells sorted from blood. The subset denotes: CD45RA+ positively selected. This TCR came from a man younger than 45 in good health. The genes are TRBV29-1 and TRBJ1-1, with a possible D match to TRBD1 (6 bases). Written as DNA, the CDR3 is TGCAGCGTTCAGGGGCGGGTGGGGAACACTGAAGCTTTCTTT. Amino acids: CSVQGRVGNTEAFF. The full variable domain, completed using reference TRBV29-1 and TRBJ1-1, is SAVISQKPSRDICQRGTSLTIQCQVDSQVTMMFWYRQQPGQSLTLIATANQGSEATYESGFVIDKFPISRPNLTFSTLTVSNMSPEDSSIYLCSVQGRVGNTEAFFGQGTRLTVV.